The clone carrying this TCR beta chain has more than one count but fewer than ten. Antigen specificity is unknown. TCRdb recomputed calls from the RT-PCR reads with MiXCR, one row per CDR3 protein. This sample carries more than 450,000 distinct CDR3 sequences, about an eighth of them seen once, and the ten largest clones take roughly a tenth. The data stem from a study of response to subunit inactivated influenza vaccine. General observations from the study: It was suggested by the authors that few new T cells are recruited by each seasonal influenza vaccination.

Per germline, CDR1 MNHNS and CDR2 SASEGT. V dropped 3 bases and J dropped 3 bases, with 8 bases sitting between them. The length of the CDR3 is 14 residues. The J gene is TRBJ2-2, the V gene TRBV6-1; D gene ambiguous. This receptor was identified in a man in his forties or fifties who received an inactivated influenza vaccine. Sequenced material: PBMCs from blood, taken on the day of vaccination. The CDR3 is CASSDSGYTGELFF. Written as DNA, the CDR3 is TGTGCCAGCAGTGACAGTGGCTACACCGGGGAGCTGTTTTTT.